The 6 T cell receptor beta chains in this list originate from one sample, sequenced in a study of response to subunit inactivated influenza vaccine. TCRdb passed the RT-PCR reads through MiXCR, listing each CDR3 protein once. In the table there are 590,000 or so distinct CDR3 sequences, about 14% of which are singletons. The sequences come from PBMCs from blood, collected less than 15 days before vaccination. The receptors derive from a man aged 50-59 years who received an inactivated influenza vaccine.

The sample holds one count of this clonotype. The chain links TRBV2 to TRBJ2-1, with 10 bases that match TRBD2. Germline-derived CDR1 and CDR2 are SNHLY and FYNNEI. Trimming removed 6 bases from V and 0 bases from J; junction bases left unmatched: 11. The length of the CDR3 is 18 residues. CDR3 DNA sequence: TGTGCCAGCAGCTCATTTTCTTCTAGCGGGAGCTCCTACAATGAGCAGTTCTTC. Translated, it gives CASSSFSSSGSSYNEQFF.

This clonotype was recorded many times. CDR3 residues: CSVEDLTGGYEQYF. Written as DNA, the CDR3 is TGCAGCGTTGAAGATCTAACAGGGGGCTACGAGCAGTACTTC. V and J are TRBV29-1 and TRBJ2-7; TRBD1 matches at 8 bases. The CDR3 covers 14 residues. Germline V lookup: CDR1 SQVTM, CDR2 ANQGSEA. The V gene end was trimmed by 0 bases and the J gene end by 3 bases; junction bases not matched to a gene: 4.

This clonotype has a handful of counts. The chain couples TRBV3-1 to TRBJ2-2; a possible D gene is TRBD1 (6 bases). V dropped 4 bases and J dropped 7 bases, with 10 bases sitting between them. Germline V gene data show CDR1 as LGHDT and CDR2 as YNNKEL (reference sequence). The CDR3 is 13 residues long. CDR3 in amino acids: CASSLNRVGELFF. CDR3 coding DNA: TGTGCCAGCAGCCTTAACAGGGTCGGGGAGCTGTTTTTT.

The V call is TRBV12-3 or TRBV12-4, the J call TRBJ1-2; the D gene is possibly TRBD1 (6 bases). Trimming shortened V by 3 bases and J by 6 bases, and 11 bases separated the two germline ends. The CDR3 is 13 residues long. The CDR3 is CASSFKAGDGYTF. DNA of the CDR3: TGTGCCAGCAGTTTCAAGGCAGGGGATGGCTACACCTTC.

This clonotype was seen repeatedly, ten times or more. This chain uses TRBV10-3 with TRBJ1-1; D is ambiguous. CDR1 is ENHRY, CDR2 SYGVKD, per germline. The CDR3 runs to 13 residues. V was cut by 6 bases and J by 6 bases, with 14 bases left in between. The CDR3 bases are TGTGCCATCAGCGAGACCCCTGGGTCTGAAGCTTTCTTT. This codes for CAISETPGSEAFF.

This clonotype was found a few times. The chain carries TRBV14 and TRBJ2-7; D is unclear. Germline V gene sequence: CDR1 SGHDN, CDR2 FVKESK. Trimming left V 4 bases short and J 5 bases short, with 12 bases between. This CDR3 region has 13 residues. Written as DNA, the CDR3 is TGTGCCAGCAGCCTCATGGGCGGCGACGAGCAGTACTTC. It is translated as CASSLMGGDEQYF.